This T cell receptor (beta chain) was identified during a study of blood T cells in healthy people across ages. A minimum of 7 million PBMCs was isolated per sample. Combining a sample-barcoded 5' primer with a J-beta primer mix, a second PCR ran for 7 to 11 cycles. TCRdb re-called the 5' RACE reads with MiXCR, one entry per CDR3 protein. The sample consists of more than 500,000 distinct CDR3 sequences, 27% of them appearing once. J was trimmed by 2 bases and V by 6 bases; bases with no gene match: 12. This CDR3 comprises 17 residues. Germline-derived CDR1 and CDR2 are DFQATT and SNEGSKA (reference sequence).

The source of this sequence is a woman aged 70-85 years in good health. Sequenced sample: blood. J is TRBJ2-3 and V is TRBV20-1, with 12 bases aligning to TRBD2. The CDR3 DNA reads as TGCAGTGCACCACGGACTAGCGGGGCCCACTCCACAGATACGCAGTATTTT. Its protein product is CSAPRTSGAHSTDTQYF.